These 24 T cell receptor beta chains were sequenced from one sample in a study of human T cells and chemical hapten exposure. Time point here: patch test 3, about 24 weeks after DPC sensitization. Described treatment: therapeutic diphenylcyclopropenone sensitization with weekly scalp DPC. TCRdb recomputed calls from the RACE reads with MiXCR, one row per CDR3 protein. The table has under 200,000 distinct CDR3 sequences, 25% to 30% seen once. The source was whole blood, collected in connection with sensitization to the hapten diphenylcyclopropenone (DPC). The receptor source for this set is a woman aged 18 to 35 with alopecia areata. Some clones in this sample may be carry-over from other donors' samples.

This clonotype was counted between two and nine times. The chain uses TRBV29-1 and TRBJ1-1, with unresolved D. CDR3 length equals 13 residues. Germline-derived CDR1 and CDR2 are SQVTM and ANQGSEA. V shed 5 bases and J shed 4 bases, with 14 bases lying between them. The DNA for the CDR3 is TGCAGCGTTTGTGGGAGTCTGGCCACTGAAGCTTTCTTT. Translation: CSVCGSLATEAFF.

This chain joins TRBV5-1 and TRBJ1-2, with 9 bases identical to TRBD1. CDR3 length equals 15 residues. In germline, CDR1 is SGHRS, CDR2 YFSETQ. The V segment lost 3 bases and the J segment 2 bases; nucleotides outside the gene matches: 5. The CDR3 DNA reads as TGCGCCAGCAGCTCGGAGACAGGGGGAAACTATGGCTACACCTTC. The encoded protein is CASSSETGGNYGYTF.

In this sample, this clonotype turned up a few times. The V call is TRBV12-3 or TRBV12-4, the J call TRBJ2-3; D may be TRBD1 (6 bases). The CDR3 spans 14 residues. Trimming left V 8 bases short and J 2 bases short, with 14 bases between. The CDR3 reads CASLRQAPTDTQYF. DNA of the CDR3: TGTGCCAGCCTGAGACAGGCCCCCACAGATACGCAGTATTTT.

The genes are TRBV29-1 and TRBJ2-1; 7 bases map to TRBD2. The ends lost 6 bases at V and 6 bases at J; junction bases unmatched: 8. The length of the CDR3 is 13 residues. Germline V gene data show CDR1 as SQVTM and CDR2 as ANQGSEA. The CDR3 here is CSVLRLAGNEQFF. The CDR3 DNA reads as TGCAGCGTGCTCCGACTAGCCGGCAATGAGCAGTTCTTC.

The chain combines TRBV5-4 with TRBJ2-7; no clear D. V gave up 2 bases and J gave up 4 bases, with 16 bases separating them. Germline V gene sequence: CDR1 SGHNT, CDR2 YYREEE (reference sequence). This CDR3 is 15 amino acids long. In DNA, the CDR3 is TGTGCCAGCAGCTTTCCAGCCGCGAAAGTTTACGAGCAGTACTTC. Protein sequence: CASSFPAAKVYEQYF.

This sequence joins TRBV7-2 and TRBJ2-7; D possibly uses TRBD1 or TRBD2 (5 bases each). CDR1 and CDR2 (germline): SGHTA, FQGNSA. This CDR3 spans 14 amino acids. V gave up 5 bases and J gave up 5 bases, with 16 bases separating them. CDR3 loop: CASSALIRGDEQYF. For the CDR3, the DNA is TGTGCCAGCAGCGCTCTAATCCGGGGCGACGAGCAGTACTTC.

This clonotype was detected a few times. CDR3 nucleotides: TGTGCCATCTCAGGGGCTAGCGGTATCACAGATACGCAGTATTTT. Encoded protein: CAISGASGITDTQYF. The chain recombines TRBV10-3 with TRBJ2-3, with a weak D call TRBD2 (7 bases). The CDR3 has 15 residues. The germline gives CDR1 ENHRY, CDR2 SYGVKD. V dropped 8 bases and J dropped 2 bases, with 17 bases sitting between them.

The chain joins TRBV20-1 to TRBJ1-5; D uncertain. Germline V gene lookup returns CDR1 DFQATT and CDR2 SNEGSKA (reference sequence). The CDR3 covers 14 residues. Trimming left V 3 bases short and J 1 base short, with 10 bases between. CDR3 sequence: CSARLGTSNQPQHF. The DNA for the CDR3 is TGCAGTGCTAGGCTCGGTACGAGCAATCAGCCCCAGCATTTT.

The chain links TRBV5-4 to TRBJ2-3; maybe TRBD1 (6 bases). The V and J ends lost 4 bases and 9 bases respectively, with 18 bases between them. The CDR3 consists of 14 residues. Germline loops: CDR1 SGHNT, CDR2 YYREEE (reference sequence). CDR3 in amino acids: CASSPNRELRTQYF. In DNA form, the CDR3 reads TGTGCCAGCAGCCCAAACAGGGAATTGAGGACGCAGTATTTT. The full variable domain, in which reference TRBV5-4 and TRBJ2-3 provide the parts outside the CDR3, is ETGVTQSPTHLIKTRGQQVTLRCSSQSGHNTVSWYQQALGQGPQFIFQYYREEENGRGNFPPRFSGLQFPNYSSELNVNALELDDSALYLCASSPNRELRTQYFGPGTRLTVL.

This clonotype was counted between two and nine times. V gene TRBV24-1 combines with J gene TRBJ2-3; 7 nucleotides match TRBD1. The trim removed 9 bases at V and 2 bases at J, leaving 7 bases unmatched. Germline V gene sequence: CDR1 KGHDR, CDR2 SFDVKD. The length of the CDR3 is 14 residues. The CDR3 nucleotides read TGTGCCACCTCGGACAGGCACTCCACAGATACGCAGTATTTT. The encoded protein is CATSDRHSTDTQYF.

Many counts were recorded for this clonotype. The V gene is TRBV7-9, the J gene TRBJ2-7; D possibly matches TRBD1 or TRBD2 (7 bases each). From germline, CDR1 is SEHNR and CDR2 FQNEAQ (reference sequence). CDR3 length: 14 residues. V was pared by 3 bases and J by 2 bases, with 11 bases between. CDR3 DNA: TGTGCCAGCAGCTTGGCAGGGGGGGCCTACGAGCAGTACTTC. Amino acid sequence: CASSLAGGAYEQYF. Full variable domain (outside the CDR3, taken from reference TRBV7-9 and TRBJ2-7): DTGVSQNPRHKITKRGQNVTFRCDPISEHNRLYWYRQTLGQGPEFLTYFQNEAQLEKSRLLSDRFSAERPKGSFSTLEIQRTEQGDSAMYLCASSLAGGAYEQYFGPGTRLTVT.

The rearrangement links TRBV24-1 to TRBJ2-3; no definite D call. The germline V gene encodes CDR1 KGHDR and CDR2 SFDVKD. The V and J ends lost 7 bases and 0 bases respectively, with 7 bases between them. This CDR3 region has 13 residues. CDR3 residues: CATRASSTDTQYF. The CDR3 bases are TGTGCCACCAGGGCTTCGAGCACAGATACGCAGTATTTT.

The rearrangement uses TRBV7-2 and TRBJ1-6; D is unresolved. The V gene lost 7 bases and the J gene lost 7 bases, with 14 bases spanning the gap. The CDR3 spans 14 residues. Germline CDR1 SGHTA, CDR2 FQGNSA. The CDR3 DNA is TGTGCCAGCACTCTAAAGGCGGGAAATTCACCCCTCCACTTT. Translating it yields CASTLKAGNSPLHF.

The chain recombines TRBV4-2 with TRBJ1-5; no clear D gene. V dropped 1 base and J dropped 7 bases, with 17 bases sitting between them. This CDR3 has 16 amino acids. CDR1 LGHNA and CDR2 YNFKEQ come from the germline V gene. The CDR3 sequence is CASSQVISGLKQPQHF. CDR3 coding DNA: TGTGCCAGCAGCCAAGTGATCAGTGGGCTAAAGCAGCCCCAGCATTTT.

This clonotype was seen only a few times. The rearrangement joins TRBV11-2 to TRBJ1-2; TRBD1 matches at 7 bases. Germline CDR1 is SGHAT and CDR2 is FQNNGV. The CDR3 runs to 14 residues. The trim removed 4 bases at V and 5 bases at J, leaving 7 bases unmatched. The CDR3 loop reads CASSSTGEAYGYTF. The CDR3 DNA reads as TGTGCCAGCAGCTCTACAGGGGAGGCTTATGGCTACACCTTC.

The chain employs TRBV18 and TRBJ1-1; D is undetermined. V was pared by 2 bases and J by 0 bases, with 4 bases between. Germline CDR1 reads KGHSH; CDR2 reads LQKENI. This CDR3 contains 13 residues. CDR3: CASSPSMNTEAFF. As DNA, the CDR3 is TGTGCCAGCTCACCATCCATGAACACTGAAGCTTTCTTT. Combining the CDR3 with reference TRBV18 and TRBJ1-1 gives the whole variable domain NAGVMQNPRHLVRRRGQEARLRCSPMKGHSHVYWYRQLPEEGLKFMVYLQKENIIDESGMPKERFSAEFPKEGPSILRIQQVVRGDSAAYFCASSPSMNTEAFFGQGTRLTVV.

The rearrangement links TRBV20-1 to TRBJ2-6, with TRBD1 identical over 8 bases. The germline gives CDR1 DFQATT, CDR2 SNEGSKA (reference sequence). Trimming removed 6 bases from V and 4 bases from J; junction bases left unmatched: 11. This CDR3 has 16 residues. The CDR3 protein is CSAGGQGALGANVLTF. As DNA, the CDR3 is TGCAGTGCAGGGGGGCAGGGGGCCCTCGGGGCCAACGTCCTGACTTTC.

The CDR3 spells CASSHTSTGGGQPQHF. DNA for the CDR3: TGCGCCAGCAGCCACACCAGTACAGGGGGAGGTCAGCCCCAGCATTTT. The V gene is TRBV4-1, the J gene TRBJ1-5; 8 bases are a match to TRBD1. The CDR3 has 16 residues. Germline lookup yields CDR1 MGHRA and CDR2 YSYEKL. The J segment lost 6 bases and the V segment lost 3 bases, leaving 10 bases of the junction unmatched.

This clonotype was observed a handful of times. The V gene is TRBV5-1, the J gene TRBJ2-1; TRBD2 aligns across 11 bases. The V segment lost 5 bases and the J segment 3 bases; nucleotides outside the gene matches: 4. Germline CDR1 reads SGHRS; CDR2 reads YFSETQ. The CDR3 sequence is 15 residues long. The CDR3: CASRAGLADYNEQFF. CDR3 sequence (DNA): TGCGCCAGCAGGGCGGGACTAGCGGACTACAATGAGCAGTTCTTC.

The chain carries TRBV7-2 and TRBJ2-2; the match to TRBD2 covers 9 bases. The germline CDR1 and CDR2 sequences are SGHTA and FQGNSA. Trimming took 4 bases from V and 4 from J; bases not matched to a gene: 10. CDR3 size: 17 residues. The CDR3 region is CASSSALAGVSTGELFF. The DNA for the CDR3 is TGTGCCAGCAGCTCGGCATTAGCGGGAGTTAGCACCGGGGAGCTGTTTTTT.

In this sample, this clonotype turned up a few times. J is TRBJ2-3 and V is TRBV29-1; D gene uncertain. The ends were cut back, 3 bases at V and 3 bases at J, with 7 bases in the middle. The CDR3 sequence is 12 residues long. Germline values: CDR1 SQVTM, CDR2 ANQGSEA. DNA of the CDR3: TGCAGCGTTGAGTCCGGGACAGATACGCAGTATTTT. Translating it yields CSVESGTDTQYF.

The gene calls are TRBV29-1 and TRBJ2-7; 9 nucleotides align to TRBD1. CDR1 and CDR2 (germline): SQVTM, ANQGSEA. The CDR3 is 13 residues long. The V segment lost 3 bases and the J segment 3 bases; nucleotides outside the gene matches: 3. The DNA for the CDR3 is TGCAGCGTTGAGGACAGGGGAGGCTACGAGCAGTACTTC. It is translated as CSVEDRGGYEQYF.

The chain is built from TRBV4-3 and TRBJ2-1; TRBD2 matches at 8 bases. The ends lost 4 bases at V and 7 bases at J; junction bases unmatched: 12. In germline, CDR1 is LGHNA, CDR2 YSLEER. CDR3 length: 16 amino acids. CDR3 in DNA: TGCGCCAGCAGCCTCGAATGGGCGGGGGGACTGAATGAGCAGTTCTTC. Its translation is CASSLEWAGGLNEQFF.

V usage is TRBV9 and J usage is TRBJ2-7; TRBD1 might be the D (5 bases). This CDR3 is built from 14 residues. Per the germline V gene, CDR1 is SGDLS and CDR2 is YYNGEE. V lost 1 base and J lost 2, with 10 bases in between. CDR3 DNA sequence: TGTGCCAGCAGCGTAATCGACAGTACCTACGAGCAGTACTTC. Amino acid sequence: CASSVIDSTYEQYF.